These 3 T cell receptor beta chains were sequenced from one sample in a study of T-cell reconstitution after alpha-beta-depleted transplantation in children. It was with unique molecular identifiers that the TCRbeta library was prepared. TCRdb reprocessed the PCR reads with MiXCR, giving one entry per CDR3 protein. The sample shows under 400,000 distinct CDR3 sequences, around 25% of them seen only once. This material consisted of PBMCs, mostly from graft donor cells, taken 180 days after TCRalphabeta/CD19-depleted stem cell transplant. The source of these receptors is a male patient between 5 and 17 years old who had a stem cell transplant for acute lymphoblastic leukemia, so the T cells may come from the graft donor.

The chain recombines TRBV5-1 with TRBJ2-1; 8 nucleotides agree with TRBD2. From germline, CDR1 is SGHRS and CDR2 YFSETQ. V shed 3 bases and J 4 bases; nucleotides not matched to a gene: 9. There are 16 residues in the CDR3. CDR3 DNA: TGCGCCAGCAGCTATTTTAGCGGGAACCCGTACAATGAGCAGTTCTTC. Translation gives CASSYFSGNPYNEQFF.

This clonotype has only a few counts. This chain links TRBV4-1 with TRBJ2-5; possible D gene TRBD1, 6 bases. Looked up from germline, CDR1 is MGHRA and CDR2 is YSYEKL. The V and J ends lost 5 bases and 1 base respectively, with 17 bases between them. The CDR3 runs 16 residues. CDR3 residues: CASSSRQGSSQETQYF. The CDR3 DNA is TGCGCCAGCAGCAGTCGCCAGGGGTCGTCCCAAGAGACCCAGTACTTC.

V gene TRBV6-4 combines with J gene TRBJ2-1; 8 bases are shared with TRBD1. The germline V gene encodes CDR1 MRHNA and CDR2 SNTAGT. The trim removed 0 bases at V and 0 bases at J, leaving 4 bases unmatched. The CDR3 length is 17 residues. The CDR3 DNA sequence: TGTGCCAGCAGTGACTCTTGGACAGGGCCCTCCTACAATGAGCAGTTCTTC. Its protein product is CASSDSWTGPSYNEQFF.